This entry lists 8 T cell receptor beta chains sequenced from one sample in a study of blood T cell repertoires in COVID-19. Profiling relied on immunoSEQ multiplex PCR, and the TCRdb table lists in-frame clones only, not all of them. The data hold under 150,000 clones, with about four fifths observed a single time. The specimen was peripheral blood. Receptors were obtained from a man aged 40-55 years with active or convalescent COVID-19.

This chain uses TRBV13 with TRBJ1-6; 8 nucleotides match TRBD1. The CDR3 covers 17 residues. The V gene's germline CDR1 is PRHDT and CDR2 FYEKMQ (reference sequence). The junction had 4 bases not matched to a gene; V was cut back by 0 bases and J by 3 bases. The CDR3 bases are TGTGCCAGCAGCTTAGGCGGACAGGGCCTCTATAATTCACCCCTCCACTTT. Translated, it gives CASSLGGQGLYNSPLHF.

V usage is TRBV5-6 and J usage is TRBJ1-6; D gene unclear. V was shortened by 2 bases and J by 10 bases, with 19 bases between the two germline ends. CDR1 and CDR2 from the germline V gene are SGHDT and YYEEEE. The CDR3 totals 16 residues. The CDR3 coding sequence is TGTGCCAGCAGCTTAAGAACAGTGGAAAATAGGTCACCCCTCCACTTT. It codes for CASSLRTVENRSPLHF.

This clone was observed a single time. V gene TRBV18 combines with J gene TRBJ1-4; 8 bases are shared with TRBD1. CDR1 and CDR2 (germline): KGHSH, LQKENI. J lost 6 bases, V lost 7 bases, and 7 bases had no gene match. The CDR3 sequence is 14 residues long. The CDR3 DNA is TGTGCCAGCTTCCGAGACAGGGGTGATGAAAAACTGTTTTTT. This sequence encodes CASFRDRGDEKLFF.

The J gene is TRBJ1-1, the V gene TRBV5-1; D perhaps matches TRBD1 (5 bases). The CDR3 runs 16 residues. Germline values: CDR1 SGHRS, CDR2 YFSETQ. Trimming pared 0 bases from V and 2 bases from J, leaving 14 bases between. CDR3 in amino acids: CASSLVTGRPNTEAFF. CDR3 nucleotide sequence: TGCGCCAGCAGCTTGGTAACAGGACGACCCAACACTGAAGCTTTCTTT.

The V call is TRBV3-1 (or the pseudogene TRBV3-2), the J call TRBJ2-3; 10 bases match TRBD1. Trimming took 4 bases from V and 1 from J; bases not matched to a gene: 5. The germline V gene has CDR1 LGHDT and CDR2 YNNKEL (reference sequence). The CDR3 sequence is 16 residues long. CDR3 sequence reads: CASSLDRGQGTDTQYF. The CDR3 DNA is TGTGCCAGCAGCCTTGACAGGGGGCAGGGCACAGATACGCAGTATTTT.

V gene TRBV6-2 or TRBV6-3 combines with J gene TRBJ1-5; TRBD1 is a possible D gene (5 bases). The CDR3 runs to 15 residues. The germline V gene encodes CDR1 MNHEY and CDR2 SVGEGT. V was pared by 2 bases and J by 1 base, with 9 bases between. DNA for the CDR3: TGTGCCAGCAGTTACGGGGGGTTGAGCAATCAGCCCCAGCATTTT. This sequence encodes CASSYGGLSNQPQHF.

This chain connects TRBV5-1 to TRBJ2-7, with D possibly TRBD2 on 6 matching bases. The CDR3 spans 14 residues. The germline V and J ends were trimmed by 0 bases and 2 bases, with 9 bases remaining between them. In germline, CDR1 is SGHRS, CDR2 YFSETQ. In DNA, the CDR3 is TGCGCCAGCAGCTTGGGCGGGGTCGCCTACGAGCAGTACTTC. Residues: CASSLGGVAYEQYF.

The chain joins TRBV5-4 to TRBJ1-2, with D possibly TRBD1 on 6 matching bases. The CDR3 consists of 14 residues. V was trimmed by 0 bases and J by 3 bases, leaving 9 bases between them. The germline V gene encodes CDR1 SGHNT and CDR2 YYREEE (reference sequence). The CDR3 sequence: CASSLGGRDYGYTF. The CDR3 coding sequence is TGTGCCAGCAGCTTGGGGGGGCGCGACTATGGCTACACCTTC.